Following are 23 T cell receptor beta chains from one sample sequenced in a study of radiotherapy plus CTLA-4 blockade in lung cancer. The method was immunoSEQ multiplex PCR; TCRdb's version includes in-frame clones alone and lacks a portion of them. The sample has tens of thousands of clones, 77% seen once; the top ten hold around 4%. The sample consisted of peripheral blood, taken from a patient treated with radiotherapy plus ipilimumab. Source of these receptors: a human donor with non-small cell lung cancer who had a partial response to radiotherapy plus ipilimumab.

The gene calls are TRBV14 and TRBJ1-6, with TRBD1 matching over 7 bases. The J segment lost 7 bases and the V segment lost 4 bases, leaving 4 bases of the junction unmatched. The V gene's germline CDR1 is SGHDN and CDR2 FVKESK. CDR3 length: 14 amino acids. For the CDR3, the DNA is TGTGCCAGCAGCCTTAAGACAGGGAATTCACCCCTCCACTTT. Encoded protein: CASSLKTGNSPLHF.

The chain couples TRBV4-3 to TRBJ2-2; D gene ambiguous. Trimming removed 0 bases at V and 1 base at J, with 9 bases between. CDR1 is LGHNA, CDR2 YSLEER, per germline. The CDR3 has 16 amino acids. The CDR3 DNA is TGCGCCAGCAGCCAAGAGAGGATCTTGAACACCGGGGAGCTGTTTTTT. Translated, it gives CASSQERILNTGELFF.

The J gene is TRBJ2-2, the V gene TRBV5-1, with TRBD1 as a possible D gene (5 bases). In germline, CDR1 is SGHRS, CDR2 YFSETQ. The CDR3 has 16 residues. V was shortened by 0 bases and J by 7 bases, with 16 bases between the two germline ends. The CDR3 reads CASSLVQGSPGGELFF. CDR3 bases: TGCGCCAGCAGCTTGGTGCAGGGCAGCCCAGGCGGGGAGCTGTTTTTT.

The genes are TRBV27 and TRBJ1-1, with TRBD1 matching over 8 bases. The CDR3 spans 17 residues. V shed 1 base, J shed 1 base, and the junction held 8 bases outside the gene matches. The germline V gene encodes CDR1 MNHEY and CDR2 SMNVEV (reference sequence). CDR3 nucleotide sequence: TGTGCCAGCAGTTTATATTCGCAGGGGGCATCGAACACTGAAGCTTTCTTT. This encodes CASSLYSQGASNTEAFF.

The DNA for the CDR3 is TGTGCCAGCAGTGCGGACAGGGGGAGACAGCCCCAGCATTTT. Translated, it gives CASSADRGRQPQHF. This sequence joins TRBV2 and TRBJ1-5; 10 bases line up with TRBD1. Per the germline V gene, CDR1 is SNHLY and CDR2 is FYNNEI. The CDR3 is made up of 14 amino acids. V shed 4 bases, J shed 7 bases, and the junction held 4 bases outside the gene matches. Full variable domain (remainder filled in from reference TRBV2 and TRBJ1-5): EPEVTQTPSHQVTQMGQEVILRCVPISNHLYFYWYRQILGQKVEFLVSFYNNEISEKSEIFDDQFSVERPDGSNFTLKIRSTKLEDSAMYFCASSADRGRQPQHFGDGTRLSIL.

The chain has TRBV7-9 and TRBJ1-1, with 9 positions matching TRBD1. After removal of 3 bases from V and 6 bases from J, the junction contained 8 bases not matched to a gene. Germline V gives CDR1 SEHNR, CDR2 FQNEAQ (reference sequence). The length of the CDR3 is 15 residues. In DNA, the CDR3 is TGTGCCAGCAGCTTTCCGCCGACAGGGGGTGCTGAAGCTTTCTTT. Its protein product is CASSFPPTGGAEAFF.

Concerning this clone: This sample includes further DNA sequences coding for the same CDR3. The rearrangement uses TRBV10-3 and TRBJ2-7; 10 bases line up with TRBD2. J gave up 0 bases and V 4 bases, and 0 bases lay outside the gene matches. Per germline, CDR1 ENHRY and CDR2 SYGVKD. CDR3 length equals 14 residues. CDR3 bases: TGTGCCATCAGTGGGACTAGCGGCTCCTACGAGCAGTACTTC. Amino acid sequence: CAISGTSGSYEQYF.

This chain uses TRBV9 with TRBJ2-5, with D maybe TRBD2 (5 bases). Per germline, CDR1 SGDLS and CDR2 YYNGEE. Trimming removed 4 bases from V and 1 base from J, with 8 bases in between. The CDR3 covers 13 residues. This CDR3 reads CASSRSGQETQYF. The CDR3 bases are TGTGCCAGCAGCCGCAGCGGCCAAGAGACCCAGTACTTC.

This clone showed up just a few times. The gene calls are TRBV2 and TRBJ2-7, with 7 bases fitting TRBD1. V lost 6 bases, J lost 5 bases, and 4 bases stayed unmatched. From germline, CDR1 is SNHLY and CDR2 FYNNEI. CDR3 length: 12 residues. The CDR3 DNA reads TGTGCCAGCAGCGGAACAGGGGACGAGCAGTACTTC. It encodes CASSGTGDEQYF.

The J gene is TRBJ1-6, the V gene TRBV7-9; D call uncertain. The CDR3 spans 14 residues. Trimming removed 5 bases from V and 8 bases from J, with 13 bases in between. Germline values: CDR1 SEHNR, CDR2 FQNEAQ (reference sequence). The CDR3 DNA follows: TGTGCCAGCAGCCAGTTTTCCCCCGATTCACCCCTCCACTTT. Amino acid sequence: CASSQFSPDSPLHF.

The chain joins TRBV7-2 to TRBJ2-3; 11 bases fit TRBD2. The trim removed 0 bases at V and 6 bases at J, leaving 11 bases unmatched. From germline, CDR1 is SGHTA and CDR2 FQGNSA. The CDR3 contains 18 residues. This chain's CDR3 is CASSLAIRLAGPSDTQYF. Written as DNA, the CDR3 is TGTGCCAGCAGCTTAGCGATCAGACTAGCGGGGCCGTCGGATACGCAGTATTTT.

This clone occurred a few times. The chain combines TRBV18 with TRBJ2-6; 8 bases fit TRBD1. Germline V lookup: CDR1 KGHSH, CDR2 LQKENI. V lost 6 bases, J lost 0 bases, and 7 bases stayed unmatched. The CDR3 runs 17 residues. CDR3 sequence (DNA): TGTGCCAGCTCGTCGACAGGGGCCAGCTCTGGGGCCAACGTCCTGACTTTC. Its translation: CASSSTGASSGANVLTF.

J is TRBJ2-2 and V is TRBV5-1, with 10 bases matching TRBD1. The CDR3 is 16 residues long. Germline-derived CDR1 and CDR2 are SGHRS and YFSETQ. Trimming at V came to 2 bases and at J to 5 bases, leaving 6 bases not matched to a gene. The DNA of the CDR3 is TGCGCCAGCAGCTTCACTGGGACAGGGGAAACCGGGGAGCTGTTTTTT. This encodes CASSFTGTGETGELFF.

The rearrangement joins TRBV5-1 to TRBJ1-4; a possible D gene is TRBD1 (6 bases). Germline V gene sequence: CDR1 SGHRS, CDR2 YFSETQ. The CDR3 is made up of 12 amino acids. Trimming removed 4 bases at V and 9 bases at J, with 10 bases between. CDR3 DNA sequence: TGCGCCAGCAGCCGGGACACCAAAAAACTGTTTTTT. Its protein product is CASSRDTKKLFF.

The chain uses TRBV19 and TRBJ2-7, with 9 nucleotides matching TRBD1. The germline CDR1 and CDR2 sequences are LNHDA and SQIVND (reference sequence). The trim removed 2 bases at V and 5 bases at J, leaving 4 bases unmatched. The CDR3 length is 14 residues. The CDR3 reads CASSIQGQGHEQYF. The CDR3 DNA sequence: TGTGCCAGTAGTATACAGGGACAGGGCCACGAGCAGTACTTC.

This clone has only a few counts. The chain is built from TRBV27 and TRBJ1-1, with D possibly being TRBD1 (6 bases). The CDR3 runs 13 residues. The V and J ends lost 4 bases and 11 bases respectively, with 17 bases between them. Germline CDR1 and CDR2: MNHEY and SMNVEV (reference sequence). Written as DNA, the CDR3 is TGTGCCAGCAGTTCGGTGCCAGGGGCGGAGGCTTTCTTT. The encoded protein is CASSSVPGAEAFF.

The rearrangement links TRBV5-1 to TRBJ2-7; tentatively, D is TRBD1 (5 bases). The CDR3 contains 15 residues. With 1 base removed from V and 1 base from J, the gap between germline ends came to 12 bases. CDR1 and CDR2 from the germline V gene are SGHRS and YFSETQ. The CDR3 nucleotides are TGCGCCAGCAGCTTGAGCGCAGGGCAGTCCTACGAGCAGTACTTC. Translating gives CASSLSAGQSYEQYF.

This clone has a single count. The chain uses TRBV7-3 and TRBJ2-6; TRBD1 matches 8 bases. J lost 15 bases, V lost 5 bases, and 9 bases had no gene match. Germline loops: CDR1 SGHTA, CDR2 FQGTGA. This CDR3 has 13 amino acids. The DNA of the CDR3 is TGTGCCAGCAGCCCGGGACAGGACCCAAACCTGACTTTC. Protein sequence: CASSPGQDPNLTF.

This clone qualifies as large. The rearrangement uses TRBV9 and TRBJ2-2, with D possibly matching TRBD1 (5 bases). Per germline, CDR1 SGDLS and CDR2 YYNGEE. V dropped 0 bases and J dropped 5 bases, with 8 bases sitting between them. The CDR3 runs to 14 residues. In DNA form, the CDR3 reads TGTGCCAGCAGCGTAGTGTCAGGGACCGGGGAGCTGTTTTTT. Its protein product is CASSVVSGTGELFF.

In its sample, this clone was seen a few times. CDR3 in DNA: TGTGCCAGCAGCGAGGGGGGGGCTGTGAACACTGAAGCTTTCTTT. The encoded protein is CASSEGGAVNTEAFF. The V gene is TRBV9, the J gene TRBJ1-1, with D tentatively TRBD1 (6 bases). Germline V gene lookup returns CDR1 SGDLS and CDR2 YYNGEE. The CDR3 runs to 15 residues. V lost 3 bases and J 0 bases, leaving 12 bases between the germline ends.

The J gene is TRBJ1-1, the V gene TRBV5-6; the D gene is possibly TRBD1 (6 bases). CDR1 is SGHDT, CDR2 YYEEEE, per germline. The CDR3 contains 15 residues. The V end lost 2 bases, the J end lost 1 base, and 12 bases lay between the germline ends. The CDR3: CASSFPGTKNTEAFF. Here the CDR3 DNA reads TGTGCCAGCAGCTTCCCCGGGACAAAGAACACTGAAGCTTTCTTT. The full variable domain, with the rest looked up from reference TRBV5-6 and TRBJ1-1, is DAGVTQSPTHLIKTRGQQVTLRCSPKSGHDTVSWYQQALGQGPQFIFQYYEEEERQRGNFPDRFSGHQFPNYSSELNVNALLLGDSALYLCASSFPGTKNTEAFFGQGTRLTVV.

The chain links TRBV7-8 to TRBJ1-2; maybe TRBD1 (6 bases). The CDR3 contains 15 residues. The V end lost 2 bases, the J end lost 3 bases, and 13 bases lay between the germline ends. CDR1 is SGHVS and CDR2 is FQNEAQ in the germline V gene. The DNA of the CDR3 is TGTGCCAGCAGCTTAAGATCGAGGGGGTACTATGGCTACACCTTC. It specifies CASSLRSRGYYGYTF.

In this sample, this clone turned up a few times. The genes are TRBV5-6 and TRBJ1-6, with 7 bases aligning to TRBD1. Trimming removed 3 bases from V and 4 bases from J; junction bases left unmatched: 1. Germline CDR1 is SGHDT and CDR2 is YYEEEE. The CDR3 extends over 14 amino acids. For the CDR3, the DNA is TGTGCCAGCAGCTGGGACAGTTATAATTCACCCCTCCACTTT. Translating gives CASSWDSYNSPLHF. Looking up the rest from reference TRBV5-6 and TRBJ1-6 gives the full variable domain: DAGVTQSPTHLIKTRGQQVTLRCSPKSGHDTVSWYQQALGQGPQFIFQYYEEEERQRGNFPDRFSGHQFPNYSSELNVNALLLGDSALYLCASSWDSYNSPLHFGNGTRLTVT.